A single sample gave rise to the 32 T cell receptor beta chains below, sequenced in a study of read filtering for tumor transcriptome and immune sequencing. From approximately 430 ng of RNA, a library with molecular barcoded alpha/delta and beta/gamma adaptors was made. TCRdb ran MiXCR on the reads and lists one entry per CDR3 protein. The sample contains over 14,000 distinct CDR3 sequences, around 21% of which appear only once. Material for sequencing was a population of CD138-negative cells sorted from bone marrow. The source of these receptors is a donor aged 40 or older with multiple myeloma.

A word on this clonotype: An end of the junction does not agree with germline; a read error may underlie this. The chain is built from TRBV4-1 and TRBJ2-2, with 7 bases matching TRBD2. Germline CDR1 reads MGHRA; CDR2 reads YSYEKL. This CDR3 is 15 amino acids long. This CDR3 is CASSQEGGHAEELFF. The CDR3 bases are TGCGCCAGCAGCCAAGAGGGAGGGCACGCCGAGGAGCTGTTCTTT.

In its sample, this clonotype was seen once. A far bigger clonotype differs at one base, so this is likely a read error. V is TRBV7-2 and J is TRBJ2-7; D is uncertain. Germline V CDR1 and CDR2: SGHTA, FQGNSA. CDR3 length: 11 amino acids. Trimming removed 1 base from V and 4 bases from J, with 2 bases in between. The CDR3 protein is CASSLEYEQYF. The CDR3 DNA reads as TGTGCCAGCAGCTTAGAGTACGAGCAGTACTTC.

This clonotype has just a few counts. This chain connects TRBV19 to TRBJ2-1; D is unclear. The CDR3 runs 14 residues. CDR1 is LNHDA and CDR2 is SQIVND in the germline V gene (reference sequence). The ends were cut back, 1 base at V and 8 bases at J, with 12 bases in the middle. CDR3 DNA sequence: TGTGCCAGTAGTATAGGCTACCTCCCGGATGAGCAGTTCTTC. Its translation: CASSIGYLPDEQFF.

V usage is TRBV5-1 and J usage is TRBJ1-5; D unclear. There are 13 residues in the CDR3. Deletions cut 2 bases from V and 4 bases from J, with 7 bases between. From germline, CDR1 is SGHRS and CDR2 YFSETQ. CDR3 in amino acids: CASSFDLNQPQHF. Written as DNA, the CDR3 is TGCGCCAGCAGCTTTGACCTTAATCAGCCCCAGCATTTT.

This clonotype has at least ten counts. V is TRBV6-5 and J is TRBJ2-2, with 7 positions matching TRBD1. The J segment lost 4 bases and the V segment lost 6 bases, leaving 8 bases of the junction unmatched. The germline V gene has CDR1 MNHEY and CDR2 SVGAGI. There are 15 residues in the CDR3. CDR3 in amino acids: CASRRDRYLTGELFF. The DNA of the CDR3 is TGTGCCAGCAGACGGGACAGATACCTCACCGGGGAGCTGTTTTTT.

On this clonotype itself: Given a much more abundant clone one base away, this may be a read error. The V and J genes are TRBV15 and TRBJ2-2, with TRBD1 identical over 7 bases. The CDR3 has 15 amino acids. Germline V CDR1 and CDR2: LNHNV, YYDKDF (reference sequence). Here the CDR3 DNA reads TGTGCCACCAGCGTCCGACAGGGTAACACCGGGGTGCTGTTTTTT. It encodes CATSVRQGNTGVLFF. Based on the CDR3 plus reference TRBV15 and TRBJ2-2, the full variable domain is DAMVIQNPRYQVTQFGKPVTLSCSQTLNHNVMYWYQQKSSQAPKLLFHYYDKDFNNEADTPDNFQSRRPNTSFCFLDIRSPGLGDTAMYLCATSVRQGNTGVLFFGEGSRLTVL.

As for this clonotype: A read error may be the cause here, since a much bigger clone is one base away. Because the CDR3 is missing its conserved closing phenylalanine or tryptophan, this is likely a read error. The chain carries TRBV3-1 and TRBJ2-2; D could derive from TRBD1 or TRBD2 (5 bases each). V lost 3 bases, J lost 6 bases, and 5 bases lay in between. CDR1 LGHDT and CDR2 YNNKEL come from the germline V gene (reference sequence). This CDR3 has 12 residues. The CDR3 loop is CASSQGAGELFL. The CDR3 coding sequence is TGTGCCAGCAGCCAGGGGGCCGGGGAGCTGTTTCTT.

A few counts support this clonotype. The rearrangement links TRBV18 to TRBJ2-2, with 8 bases that match TRBD1. V lost 3 bases, J lost 5 bases, and 8 bases stayed unmatched. The CDR3 contains 16 residues. Germline CDR1 and CDR2: KGHSH and LQKENI. In nucleotides, the CDR3 is TGTGCCAGCTCACCTCCAGACAGGGGAGGAACCGGGGAGCTGTTTTTT. Residues: CASSPPDRGGTGELFF.

A remark on this clonotype: This sequence is one base from a far larger clone and is likely a read error. The genes are TRBV6-6 and TRBJ2-6; 7 bases line up with TRBD1. CDR3 length: 19 residues. CDR1 is MNHNY and CDR2 is SVGAGI in the germline V gene (reference sequence). CDR3 DNA: TGTGCCAGCGGTTACTCTCCACGGGACAGCCATCGGGGGGCCAACGTCCTGACTTTC. It yields the protein CASGYSPRDSHRGANVLTF.

The table lists this clonotype with a few counts. This sequence joins TRBV19 and TRBJ2-3, with 7 bases identical to TRBD1. Trimming removed 2 bases from V and 6 bases from J; junction bases left unmatched: 5. Per the germline V gene, CDR1 is LNHDA and CDR2 is SQIVND (reference sequence). This CDR3 has 14 amino acids. CDR3 region: CASSIRGGFDTQYF. CDR3 DNA: TGTGCCAGTAGTATAAGAGGGGGCTTTGATACGCAGTATTTT.

To note about this clonotype: It is likely a read error: a sequence one base away is far more abundant. The chain links TRBV6-5 to TRBJ2-5; no definite D call. Germline-derived CDR1 and CDR2 are MNHEY and SVGAGI. The CDR3 length is 11 residues. In DNA, the CDR3 is TGTGCCAGCACCGAGCAAGAGACCCAGAACTTC. It translates to CASTEQETQNF.

This sequence joins TRBV24-1 and TRBJ2-2; possible D gene TRBD2, 5 bases. Germline CDR1 is KGHDR and CDR2 is SFDVKD. V was pared by 4 bases and J by 5 bases, with 10 bases between. The CDR3 loop spans 14 amino acids. CDR3 region: CATSDDLATGELFF. The CDR3 DNA is TGTGCCACCAGTGACGACCTAGCAACCGGGGAGCTGTTTTTT.

V and J are TRBV7-2 and TRBJ2-5, with 8 bases lining up with TRBD1. Germline CDR1 reads SGHTA; CDR2 reads FQGNSA. The CDR3 is 15 residues long. V lost 1 base, J lost 1 base, and 2 bases stayed unmatched. The CDR3 coding sequence is TGTGCCAGCAGCTTAGTGACAGGGGCCCAAGAGACCCAGTACTTC. Protein sequence: CASSLVTGAQETQYF.

This clonotype showed up many times. The chain couples TRBV7-9 to TRBJ1-1; no clear D. The CDR3 has 15 amino acids. The V gene's germline CDR1 is SEHNR and CDR2 FQNEAQ (reference sequence). V lost 7 bases, J lost 1 base, and 16 bases lay in between. Here the CDR3 reads CASILTRVSNTEAFF. CDR3 DNA sequence: TGTGCCAGCATCCTGACCCGGGTCTCGAACACTGAAGCTTTCTTT.

This chain links TRBV5-1 with TRBJ2-7; 7 bases fit TRBD2. V trimming: 0 bases; J trimming: 3 bases; junction bases outside the gene matches: 6. The CDR3 covers 15 residues. Germline V CDR1 and CDR2: SGHRS, YFSETQ. The CDR3 sequence is CASSLGASGDYEQYF. The CDR3, as DNA: TGCGCCAGCAGCTTGGGCGCTAGCGGTGACTACGAGCAGTACTTC.

This clonotype was seen a few times. This sequence joins TRBV30 and TRBJ2-1; D unclear. CDR3 size: 11 residues. V shed 8 bases and J shed 5 bases, with 10 bases lying between them. Germline lookup yields CDR1 GTSNPN and CDR2 SVGIG (reference sequence). The CDR3 bases are TGTGCCGGCCGGGCCAACAATGAGCAGTTCTTC. This sequence encodes CAGRANNEQFF.

This clonotype was counted ten times or more. J is TRBJ2-7 and V is TRBV7-9; 7 bases map to TRBD2. In germline, CDR1 is SEHNR, CDR2 FQNEAQ (reference sequence). Trimming at V came to 4 bases and at J to 3 bases, leaving 9 bases not matched to a gene. This CDR3 has 15 residues. The CDR3 sequence: CASSSQTAGYYEQYF. The DNA of the CDR3 is TGTGCCAGCAGCTCCCAGACAGCGGGGTACTACGAGCAGTACTTC.

The chain couples TRBV29-1 to TRBJ2-1; D is perhaps TRBD1 (6 bases). The CDR3 length is 14 residues. V was clipped by 4 bases and J by 13 bases, with 23 bases between them. Germline loops: CDR1 SQVTM, CDR2 ANQGSEA. CDR3 sequence: CSVVPGVRGGIQFF. The CDR3 DNA follows: TGCAGCGTTGTCCCAGGGGTACGGGGCGGCATTCAGTTCTTC.

The chain has TRBV27 and TRBJ1-5; D may be TRBD1 (6 bases). Germline-derived CDR1 and CDR2 are MNHEY and SMNVEV (reference sequence). The V end was cut by 3 bases, the J end by 7 bases, with 10 bases between. The CDR3 spans 13 residues. CDR3 protein: CASSLITGQPQHF. The DNA for the CDR3 is TGTGCCAGCAGTTTGATAACAGGGCAGCCCCAGCATTTT.

Ten or more counts support this clonotype. The chain uses TRBV18 and TRBJ2-7, with D unresolved. The germline V gene has CDR1 KGHSH and CDR2 LQKENI. CDR3 length: 12 residues. Trimming left V 3 bases short and J 3 bases short, with 6 bases between. Written as DNA, the CDR3 is TGTGCCAGCTCACCCTTCGACTACGAGCAGTACTTC. Translated, it gives CASSPFDYEQYF.

As concerns this clonotype: This could be a read error, since a much larger clone is one nucleotide away. The chain is built from TRBV5-1 and TRBJ2-7; weak D call: TRBD2 (6 bases). The CDR3 extends over 13 amino acids. From germline, CDR1 is SGHRS and CDR2 YFSETQ. The CDR3 loop reads CAISRLGDYEQYF. Written as DNA, the CDR3 is TGCGCCATCAGCCGACTAGGGGACTACGAGCAGTACTTC. The full variable domain, its missing parts supplied by reference TRBV5-1 and TRBJ2-7, is KAGVTQTPRYLIKTRGQQVTLSCSPISGHRSVSWYQQTPGQGLQFLFEYFSETQRNKGNFPGRFSGRQFSNSRSEMNVSTLELGDSALYLCAISRLGDYEQYFGPGTRLTVT.

A word on this clonotype: A clone one base away is much larger, so this may be a read error. The genes are TRBV19 and TRBJ2-3; 9 positions match TRBD1. Germline V gene sequence: CDR1 LNHDA, CDR2 SQIVND (reference sequence). CDR3 length: 16 residues. CDR3 DNA sequence: TGTGTCAGTAGTATCCCCGGGACAGGGTCCACAGATACGCAGTATTTT. Translated: CVSSIPGTGSTDTQYF.

Ten or more counts support this clonotype. J is TRBJ1-1 and V is TRBV5-1; TRBD1 is a possible D gene (6 bases). The germline V and J ends were trimmed by 4 bases and 5 bases, with 18 bases remaining between them. In germline, CDR1 is SGHRS, CDR2 YFSETQ. The CDR3 runs to 15 residues. The CDR3: CASSPEGRGRTEAFF. In nucleotides, the CDR3 is TGCGCCAGCAGCCCGGAAGGTCGGGGGCGAACTGAAGCTTTCTTT.

This clonotype was counted many times. The chain employs TRBV4-3 and TRBJ1-6, with D tentatively TRBD1 (5 bases). Germline V gene lookup returns CDR1 LGHNA and CDR2 YSLEER. The CDR3 is made up of 17 amino acids. Between the trimmed V and J ends, which lost 0 bases and 1 base, there was a span of 10 bases. The CDR3 protein is CASSQDIGGSYNSPLHF. In DNA form, the CDR3 reads TGCGCCAGCAGCCAAGATATTGGGGGGTCCTATAATTCACCCCTCCACTTT.

This clonotype appeared a few times. The V call is TRBV18, the J call TRBJ2-2; D may match TRBD1 or TRBD2 (5 bases each). Germline V CDR1 and CDR2: KGHSH, LQKENI. V was cut by 2 bases and J by 1 base, with 17 bases left in between. This CDR3 contains 18 residues. As DNA, the CDR3 is TGTGCCAGCTCACCAAGACTCCCCCGGGACGGGAACACCGGGGAGCTGTTTTTT. This gives the protein CASSPRLPRDGNTGELFF. The full variable domain, its missing parts supplied by reference TRBV18 and TRBJ2-2, is NAGVMQNPRHLVRRRGQEARLRCSPMKGHSHVYWYRQLPEEGLKFMVYLQKENIIDESGMPKERFSAEFPKEGPSILRIQQVVRGDSAAYFCASSPRLPRDGNTGELFFGEGSRLTVL.

J is TRBJ2-1 and V is TRBV5-6, with 12 positions matching TRBD2. The V and J ends lost 3 bases and 7 bases, in that order; junction bases with no gene match: 8. The CDR3 sequence is 16 residues long. Germline values: CDR1 SGHDT, CDR2 YYEEEE. CDR3: CASSSLAGGPGNEQFF. CDR3 DNA sequence: TGTGCCAGCAGCTCCCTAGCGGGGGGGCCGGGAAATGAGCAGTTCTTC.

The sample holds many counts of this clonotype. The CDR3 here is CASSRRGAGANVLTF. CDR3 DNA: TGTGCCAGCAGTCGAAGGGGGGCCGGGGCCAACGTCCTGACTTTC. V is TRBV7-9 and J is TRBJ2-6; D may match TRBD1 or TRBD2 (6 bases each). CDR1 SEHNR and CDR2 FQNEAQ come from the germline V gene (reference sequence). The ends were cut back, 6 bases at V and 4 bases at J, with 13 bases in the middle. The CDR3 has 15 residues.

This clonotype came up many times. This chain joins TRBV5-1 and TRBJ2-7; D unclear. This CDR3 spans 14 amino acids. The germline V gene encodes CDR1 SGHRS and CDR2 YFSETQ. The V end was cut by 0 bases, the J end by 4 bases, with 11 bases between. The CDR3 DNA sequence: TGCGCCAGCAGCTTGGGTGGTAGTATGTACGAGCAGTACTTC. This translates into CASSLGGSMYEQYF.

This clonotype was recorded many times. The chain couples TRBV20-1 to TRBJ2-1, with 7 bases that match TRBD2. CDR3 size: 17 residues. Germline V gene sequence: CDR1 DFQATT, CDR2 SNEGSKA (reference sequence). V lost 3 bases and J lost 3; bases outside the gene matches: 14. CDR3 amino acids: CSARDITRSGIYNEQFF. Written as DNA, the CDR3 is TGCAGTGCTAGGGATATCACCAGGAGCGGGATCTACAATGAGCAGTTCTTC.

This clonotype was seen only a few times. The gene calls are TRBV20-1 and TRBJ2-7; no definite D call. Trimming took off 3 bases at V and 2 bases at J, with 11 bases between the two ends. The CDR3 has 13 residues. The germline V gene encodes CDR1 DFQATT and CDR2 SNEGSKA (reference sequence). CDR3 sequence reads: CSARPTSTYEQYF. DNA for the CDR3: TGCAGTGCTAGGCCGACATCAACCTACGAGCAGTACTTC.

There are a few counts of this clonotype. The CDR3 sequence is CASSHPTGANTGELFF. CDR3 DNA sequence: TGTGCCAGCAGCCACCCGACAGGGGCGAACACCGGGGAGCTGTTTTTT. The rearrangement links TRBV3-1 to TRBJ2-2; 8 bases align to TRBD1. Germline CDR1 is LGHDT and CDR2 is YNNKEL (reference sequence). After removal of 3 bases from V and 0 bases from J, the junction contained 3 bases not matched to a gene. The CDR3 is 16 amino acids.

This clonotype turned up a few times. The CDR3 sequence is CARREQFF. CDR3 nucleotide sequence: TGCGCGCGTCGCGAGCAGTTCTTC. The V gene is TRBV5-1, the J gene TRBJ2-1; D gene unclear. The CDR3 length is 8 residues. CDR1 SGHRS and CDR2 YFSETQ come from the germline V gene.